The 14 T cell receptor beta chains reported below all come from one sample, sequenced in a study of T cell responses to AZD1222 COVID-19 vaccine. Sequencing used immunoSEQ multiplex PCR; TCRdb keeps in-frame clones, though not all of them. This sample has about 140,000 clones, with about 89% found just once. The source material was peripheral blood, sampled 28 days after the second dose of the MenACWY control vaccine. These receptor sequences come from an adult who received the MenACWY meningococcal vaccine as a control.

V is TRBV11-1 and J is TRBJ2-7; D unresolved. V was pared by 5 bases and J by 8 bases, with 16 bases between. CDR3 size: 13 residues. Germline V gene sequence: CDR1 SGHAT, CDR2 FQDESV (reference sequence). The CDR3 here is CASSPPEAAQQYF. The CDR3 DNA is TGTGCCAGCAGCCCCCCCGAAGCAGCGCAGCAGTACTTC.

The V and J genes are TRBV13 and TRBJ1-2; TRBD1 aligns across 8 bases. CDR1 is PRHDT, CDR2 FYEKMQ, per germline (reference sequence). This CDR3 is 14 amino acids long. V lost 2 bases and J lost 4; bases outside the gene matches: 3. Written as DNA, the CDR3 is TGTGCCAGCAGCTTACAGGGGGCGGGCTATGGCTACACCTTC. Its protein is CASSLQGAGYGYTF.

The V and J genes are TRBV2 and TRBJ2-6; tentative D call: TRBD1 (6 bases). Germline loops: CDR1 SNHLY, CDR2 FYNNEI. The V end was cut by 4 bases, the J end by 2 bases, with 12 bases between. The CDR3 is 16 residues long. The CDR3 loop is CASSGETGPGANVLTF. CDR3 sequence (DNA): TGTGCCAGCAGTGGAGAGACAGGTCCTGGGGCCAACGTCCTGACTTTC.

This chain uses TRBV9 with TRBJ1-2; 9 bases fit TRBD1. CDR1 SGDLS and CDR2 YYNGEE come from the germline V gene. The CDR3 sequence is 17 residues long. J was trimmed by 4 bases and V by 0 bases; bases with no gene match: 10. The CDR3 DNA reads as TGTGCCAGCAGCGTAGATTGGCGGGACAGGGTTCCCTATGGCTACACCTTC. It codes for CASSVDWRDRVPYGYTF.

V and J are TRBV5-1 and TRBJ1-2, with D unclear. This CDR3 is built from 13 residues. V dropped 0 bases and J dropped 1 base, with 4 bases sitting between them. Germline-derived CDR1 and CDR2 are SGHRS and YFSETQ. The CDR3 sequence: CASSLDSNYGYTF. CDR3 coding DNA: TGCGCCAGCAGCTTGGACAGTAACTATGGCTACACCTTC.

DNA of the CDR3: TGTGCCAGCAGCTTCCCCGACAGGGGGAACACTGAAGCTTTCTTT. Its translation is CASSFPDRGNTEAFF. This chain connects TRBV5-6 to TRBJ1-1; 8 bases agree with TRBD1. The germline V gene encodes CDR1 SGHDT and CDR2 YYEEEE. This CDR3 is built from 15 residues. Unmatched junction bases numbered 4, after V lost 2 bases and J lost 1 base.

The genes are TRBV19 and TRBJ1-5; TRBD1 might be the D (6 bases). The germline CDR1 and CDR2 sequences are LNHDA and SQIVND (reference sequence). CDR3 size: 16 residues. V shed 0 bases and J shed 2 bases, with 11 bases lying between them. The CDR3 region has the DNA TGTGCCAGTAGTATAGAGGGGGGCCAGGGCAATCAGCCCCAGCATTTT. As protein: CASSIEGGQGNQPQHF.

The rearrangement uses TRBV19 and TRBJ2-1, with TRBD2 matching 7 bases. The germline CDR1 and CDR2 sequences are LNHDA and SQIVND (reference sequence). V lost 10 bases, J lost 5 bases, and 20 bases stayed unmatched. There are 17 residues in the CDR3. CDR3 coding DNA: TGTGCCATAGGGAGGGACTCCTCTTCTATGGCCGACAATGAGCAGTTCTTC. Encoded protein: CAIGRDSSSMADNEQFF.

This chain uses TRBV19 with TRBJ1-5, with D possibly matching TRBD1 (6 bases). This CDR3 has 13 amino acids. Trimming shortened V by 10 bases and J by 4 bases, and 14 bases separated the two germline ends. The V gene's germline CDR1 is LNHDA and CDR2 SQIVND (reference sequence). In DNA, the CDR3 is TGTGCCACCGCTATACAGGGAAATCAGCCCCAGCATTTT. This gives the protein CATAIQGNQPQHF.

This chain connects TRBV27 to TRBJ1-1; D might be TRBD1 (5 bases). Looked up from germline, CDR1 is MNHEY and CDR2 is SMNVEV (reference sequence). V lost 2 bases to trimming and J lost 0 bases, with 10 bases between them. This CDR3 has 15 amino acids. The CDR3 region has the DNA TGTGCCAGCAGTTTAACGGGGCGGATGAACACTGAAGCTTTCTTT. This encodes CASSLTGRMNTEAFF.

This chain connects TRBV6-5 to TRBJ2-3; 10 nucleotides align to TRBD2. Looked up from germline, CDR1 is MNHEY and CDR2 is SVGAGI. The CDR3 length is 15 residues. V lost 5 bases and J lost 1; bases outside the gene matches: 3. The CDR3 bases are TGTGCCAGCAGTCTAGCGGGGGCGCGCACAGATACGCAGTATTTT. This sequence encodes CASSLAGARTDTQYF.

This CDR3 reads CSVGGSNYGYTF. CDR3 bases: TGCAGCGTTGGGGGCAGCAACTATGGCTACACCTTC. The rearrangement links TRBV29-1 to TRBJ1-2, with a tentative D call TRBD1 (5 bases). This CDR3 contains 12 residues. The ends were cut back, 4 bases at V and 2 bases at J, with 8 bases in the middle. Germline values: CDR1 SQVTM, CDR2 ANQGSEA. The complete variable domain, with remaining parts taken from reference TRBV29-1 and TRBJ1-2, reads SAVISQKPSRDICQRGTSLTIQCQVDSQVTMMFWYRQQPGQSLTLIATANQGSEATYESGFVIDKFPISRPNLTFSTLTVSNMSPEDSSIYLCSVGGSNYGYTFGSGTRLTVV.

The J gene is TRBJ2-7, the V gene TRBV4-1, with 9 bases that match TRBD2. Germline assignment: CDR1 MGHRA and CDR2 YSYEKL. J was trimmed by 4 bases and V by 0 bases; bases with no gene match: 1. CDR3 length: 14 amino acids. The CDR3 DNA reads as TGCGCCAGCAGCCAAGAGCTAGCGGGGTACGAGCAGTACTTC. Encoded protein: CASSQELAGYEQYF.

The chain employs TRBV7-2 and TRBJ1-5; weak D call: TRBD1 (5 bases). Germline V gene lookup returns CDR1 SGHTA and CDR2 FQGNSA. V lost 2 bases to trimming and J lost 0 bases, with 8 bases between them. The CDR3 covers 15 residues. CDR3 amino acids: CASSLQTDSNQPQHF. The CDR3 nucleotides are TGTGCCAGCAGCTTACAGACAGATAGCAATCAGCCCCAGCATTTT.